One sample yielded the 8 T cell receptor beta chains listed below, sequenced in a study of T cell responses to AZD1222 COVID-19 vaccine. Repertoires were generated with immunoSEQ multiplex PCR, while TCRdb's copy carries only in-frame clones and drops some. The sample lists about 150,000 clones; approximately 92% were seen once. The specimen was peripheral blood, collected 28 days after the second AZD1222 dose. The receptors originated from an adult who received the AZD1222 COVID-19 vaccine.

The rearrangement joins TRBV6-5 to TRBJ1-5, with unresolved D. This CDR3 has 15 amino acids. Per the germline V gene, CDR1 is MNHEY and CDR2 is SVGAGI. The germline V and J ends were trimmed by 0 bases and 6 bases, with 12 bases remaining between them. The CDR3 reads CASSYSPGPGQPQHF. CDR3 sequence (DNA): TGTGCCAGCAGTTACTCGCCGGGTCCCGGTCAGCCCCAGCATTTT.

The chain joins TRBV11-3 to TRBJ2-2; 7 bases line up with TRBD1. Germline assignment: CDR1 SGHNT and CDR2 YENEEA. V trimming: 1 base; J trimming: 2 bases; junction bases outside the gene matches: 4. The CDR3 runs 16 residues. CDR3 region: CASSLANRGNTGELFF. The CDR3 nucleotides are TGTGCCAGCAGCTTAGCGAACAGGGGTAACACCGGGGAGCTGTTTTTT.

V and J are TRBV6-2 or TRBV6-3 and TRBJ1-5; D is unresolved. V lost 5 bases to trimming and J lost 2 bases, with 7 bases between them. The CDR3 has 13 amino acids. Per the germline V gene, CDR1 is MNHEY and CDR2 is SVGEGT. The CDR3 region is CASSPRGNQPQHF. CDR3 coding DNA: TGTGCCAGCAGTCCCAGAGGCAATCAGCCCCAGCATTTT.

V is TRBV6-6 and J is TRBJ2-7; the match to TRBD1 covers 7 bases. Losses at the gene ends were 2 bases for V and 0 bases for J; bases not matched to a gene: 7. Per germline, CDR1 MNHNY and CDR2 SVGAGI (reference sequence). The CDR3 is 16 amino acids. The CDR3 protein is CASSYPSGQNSYEQYF. In nucleotides, the CDR3 is TGTGCCAGCAGTTACCCTTCGGGACAGAACTCCTACGAGCAGTACTTC.

V is TRBV7-9 and J is TRBJ1-4, with 7 positions matching TRBD1. Germline-derived CDR1 and CDR2 are SEHNR and FQNEAQ (reference sequence). V dropped 2 bases and J dropped 4; count of bases not matched to a gene: 4. The CDR3 covers 15 residues. The CDR3 DNA reads TGTGCCAGCAGCTTAAGGGGGACAGTTAATGAAAAACTGTTTTTT. As protein: CASSLRGTVNEKLFF.

The chain combines TRBV11-3 with TRBJ2-2; D is ambiguous. V shed 5 bases and J shed 7 bases, with 8 bases lying between them. The CDR3 has 12 residues. The germline V gene has CDR1 SGHNT and CDR2 YENEEA. This CDR3 reads CASSHRVGELFF. The CDR3 DNA reads as TGTGCCAGCAGCCATCGGGTCGGGGAGCTGTTTTTT.

In its sample, this clone was seen a few times. This chain connects TRBV18 to TRBJ1-6; D not resolved. The CDR3 is 15 residues long. Germline V lookup: CDR1 KGHSH, CDR2 LQKENI. Deletions cut 1 base from V and 6 bases from J, with 10 bases between. Here the CDR3 reads CASSPQKQPNSPLHF. The CDR3 DNA is TGTGCCAGCTCACCACAGAAGCAGCCTAATTCACCCCTCCACTTT.

The rearrangement uses TRBV19 and TRBJ2-1, with 7 positions matching TRBD2. The CDR3 contains 14 residues. The junction had 5 bases not matched to a gene; V was cut back by 7 bases and J by 2 bases. Germline assignment: CDR1 LNHDA and CDR2 SQIVND (reference sequence). CDR3 protein: CASKRTSPYNEQFF. In DNA form, the CDR3 reads TGTGCCAGTAAAAGGACTAGTCCCTACAATGAGCAGTTCTTC.